This record looks at one T cell receptor beta chain sequence and its context. Its specificity is not known. This specimen comes from a study of Ad26.COV2.S vaccination and SARS-CoV-2 variants. The method was immunoSEQ multiplex PCR; TCRdb's version includes in-frame clones alone and lacks a portion of them. The sample has fewer than 400,000 clones, roughly nine tenths seen once. Treatment: roughly 18 received Ad26.COV2.S at low or high dose, single or two shots; several received placebo; per-sample allocation not given. Vaccine and placebo recipients were sampled on day 63 after the first injection. Adults aged 18-55 years in Boston included the donor. Built on an Ad26 vector, the vaccine expressed Wuhan-strain SARS-CoV-2 spike. Germline CDR1 KGHSH, CDR2 LQKENI. The CDR3 covers 13 residues. The trim removed 2 bases at V and 10 bases at J, leaving 7 bases unmatched. Study-wide findings and caveats: Reported findings describe substantial breadth in spike-specific CD8+ and CD4+ T cell responses following vaccination. The placebo group had lower spike-specific TCR breadth than the vaccine recipients did.

J is TRBJ1-1 and V is TRBV18, with 7 bases that match TRBD1. This specimen consisted of peripheral blood, obtained in a trial of Ad26.COV2.S vaccine versus placebo. This clonotype was sampled from a person aged 18-60 years who received the Ad26.COV2.S COVID-19 vaccine or a placebo. CDR3 protein: CASSPSRTGLAFF. The CDR3 nucleotides are TGTGCCAGCTCACCAAGTAGGACAGGCCTAGCTTTCTTT.